What follows describes a single T cell receptor (beta chain). The data derive from a study of CD8+CD57+ T cells in acquired aplastic anemia. Germline V gene data show CDR1 as DFQATT and CDR2 as SNEGSKA (reference sequence). The CDR3 totals 14 residues. Trimming shortened V by 6 bases and J by 6 bases, and 21 bases separated the two germline ends. Genomic DNA acted as the template from which TCR beta VDJ combination and CDR3 sequence profiling were carried out. TCRdb re-called the reads with MiXCR, one entry per CDR3 protein. The sample lists 190,000 or so distinct CDR3 sequences, 61% occurring once. The V gene is TRBV20-1, the J gene TRBJ2-7; perhaps TRBD2 as D (8 bases). What was sequenced was sorted CD4+, CD8+, or CD8+CD57+ T cells (not recorded which) from PBMCs. The sequence was collected from a human donor in good health. The chain's CDR3 is CSASSGGGQVEQYF. As DNA, the CDR3 is TGCAGTGCCAGCAGCGGGGGAGGACAGGTCGAGCAGTACTTC.